The present T cell receptor beta chain was sequenced within a study of cytomegalovirus exposure and HLA in healthy donors. Study results and caveats: Most TCR sequences proved rare, with some public TCRs found in many donors.

A word on this clone: The antigen is not known.

In the PCR, 60 Vbeta and 13 Jbeta primers were used. Some clones are missing from TCRdb's copy, which holds only in-frame ones; the method was immunoSEQ multiplex PCR. This sample has about 160,000 clones; about 81% occur once, and the top ten carry approximately 2.1%. The V segment lost 4 bases and the J segment 5 bases; nucleotides outside the gene matches: 7. Per the germline V gene, CDR1 is SGHTA and CDR2 is FQGTGA. The CDR3 totals 15 residues. This receptor was identified in a woman under 30 in good health and CMV-seronegative. The source material was PBMCs. The chain has TRBV7-3 and TRBJ2-1; 8 bases are a match to TRBD1. In DNA form, the CDR3 reads TGTGCCAGCAGCTCGGGACAGGAAGCCGACAATGAGCAGTTCTTC. It codes for CASSSGQEADNEQFF.